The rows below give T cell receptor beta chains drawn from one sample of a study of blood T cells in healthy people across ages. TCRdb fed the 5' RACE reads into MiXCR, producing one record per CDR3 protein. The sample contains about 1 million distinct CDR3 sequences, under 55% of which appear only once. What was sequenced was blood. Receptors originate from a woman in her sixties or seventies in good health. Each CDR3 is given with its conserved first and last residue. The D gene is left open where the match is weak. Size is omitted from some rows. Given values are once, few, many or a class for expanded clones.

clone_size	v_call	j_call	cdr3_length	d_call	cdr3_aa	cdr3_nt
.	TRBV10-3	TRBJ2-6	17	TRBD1	CAITQAAGGSGANVLTF	TGTGCCATCACCCAGGCAGCAGGGGGCTCTGGGGCCAACGTCCTGACTTTC
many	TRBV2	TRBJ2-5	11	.	CASSPVETQYF	TGTGCCAGCAGTCCCGTCGAGACCCAGTACTTC
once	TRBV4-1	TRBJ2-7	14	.	CDSSQVEQGYEQYF	TGCGACAGCAGCCAGGTAGAGCAGGGCTACGAGCAGTACTTC
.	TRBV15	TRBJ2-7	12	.	CATSRESDEQYF	TGTGCCACCAGCAGAGAGTCTGACGAGCAGTACTTC
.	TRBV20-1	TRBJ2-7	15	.	CSAGVQGPSSYEQYF	TGCAGTGCTGGCGTACAGGGACCTAGCTCCTACGAGCAGTACTTC
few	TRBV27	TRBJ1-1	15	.	CASSLGPGTNTEAFF	TGTGCCAGCAGTTTAGGTCCAGGGACGAACACTGAAGCTTTCTTT
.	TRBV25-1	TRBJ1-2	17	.	CASSPTLDPGGNYGYTF	TGTGCCAGCAGCCCCACCCTTGACCCTGGCGGCAACTATGGCTACACCTTC
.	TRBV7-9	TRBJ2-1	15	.	CASSLIAGPPNEQFF	TGTGCCAGCAGCTTAATTGCGGGTCCACCCAATGAGCAGTTCTTC
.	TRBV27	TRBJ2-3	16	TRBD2	CASSLTGTSSADTQYF	TGTGCCAGCAGTCTAACCGGGACTAGCTCAGCAGATACGCAGTATTTT
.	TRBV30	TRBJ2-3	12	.	CAWSGTADTQYF	TGTGCCTGGAGTGGGACAGCTGATACGCAGTATTTT
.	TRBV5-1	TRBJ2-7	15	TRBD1	CASSLGTGGFNEQYF	TGCGCCAGCAGCCTCGGGACAGGGGGCTTCAATGAGCAGTACTTC
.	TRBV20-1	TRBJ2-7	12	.	CSTSNVGHEQYF	TGCAGTACTAGCAATGTGGGACACGAGCAGTACTTC
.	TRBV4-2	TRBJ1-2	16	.	CASSQGRGLADYGYTF	TGTGCCAGCAGCCAAGGACGGGGGTTGGCGGATTATGGCTACACCTTC
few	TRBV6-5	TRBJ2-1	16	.	CASSYSGSRVYNEQFF	TGTGCCAGCAGTTACTCAGGGAGCCGGGTTTACAATGAGCAGTTCTTC
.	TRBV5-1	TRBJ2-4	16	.	CASSLEVAGLKNIQYF	TGCGCCAGCAGCTTGGAGGTCGCAGGGCTAAAAAACATTCAGTACTTC
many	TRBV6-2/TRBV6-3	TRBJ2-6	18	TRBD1	CASSYPGTGRSGANVLTF	TGTGCCAGCAGTTACCCAGGGACAGGGCGCTCTGGGGCCAACGTCCTGACTTTC
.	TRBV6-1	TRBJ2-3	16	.	CASSVSLSQGTDTQYF	TGTGCCAGCAGTGTCTCACTCAGCCAGGGAACAGATACGCAGTATTTT
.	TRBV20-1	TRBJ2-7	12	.	CSARSLGYEQYF	TGCAGTGCTAGATCTCTGGGTTACGAGCAGTACTTC
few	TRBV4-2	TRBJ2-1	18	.	CASSQDPHAGTRYNEQFF	TGTGCCAGCAGCCAAGATCCGCATGCCGGGACTCGCTACAATGAGCAGTTCTTC
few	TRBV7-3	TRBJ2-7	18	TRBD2	CASSFNGLAGARSYEQYF	TGTGCCAGCAGCTTTAATGGACTAGCGGGGGCTCGCTCCTACGAGCAGTACTTC
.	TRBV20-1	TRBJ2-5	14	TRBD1	CSARVDRARETQYF	TGCAGTGCTAGAGTGGACAGGGCGCGAGAGACCCAGTACTTC
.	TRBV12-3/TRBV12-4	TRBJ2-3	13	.	CASSVKGGDTQYF	TGTGCCAGCAGTGTAAAGGGGGGAGATACGCAGTATTTT
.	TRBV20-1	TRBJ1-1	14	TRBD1	CSAREGTVNTEAFF	TGCAGTGCTAGAGAGGGGACAGTAAACACTGAAGCTTTCTTT
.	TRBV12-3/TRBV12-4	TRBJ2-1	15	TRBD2	CASSLGLAGSIEQFF	TGTGCCAGCAGTTTAGGACTAGCGGGAAGCATTGAGCAGTTCTTC
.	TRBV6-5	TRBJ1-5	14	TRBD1	CATRGGQGSQPQHF	TGTGCCACAAGAGGGGGACAGGGTAGCCAGCCCCAGCATTTT
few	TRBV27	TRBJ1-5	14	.	CASRGGHSNQPQHF	TGTGCCAGCAGGGGAGGACATAGCAATCAGCCCCAGCATTTT
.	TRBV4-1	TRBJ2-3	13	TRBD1	CASSQQGEDTQYF	TGCGCCAGCAGCCAGCAGGGGGAAGATACGCAGTATTTT
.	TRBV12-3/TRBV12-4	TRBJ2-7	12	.	CASRLIPYEQYF	TGTGCCAGCAGATTGATACCCTACGAGCAGTACTTC
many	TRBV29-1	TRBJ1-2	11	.	CSVDGGGGYTF	TGCAGCGTTGATGGGGGGGGCGGCTACACCTTC
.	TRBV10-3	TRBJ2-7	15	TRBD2	CATTKLAGVLDEQYF	TGTGCCACCACGAAGTTGGCGGGAGTCTTGGACGAGCAGTACTTC
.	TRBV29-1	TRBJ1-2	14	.	CSVEDLGGDLGYTF	TGCAGCGTTGAAGATCTCGGAGGGGACTTAGGCTACACCTTC
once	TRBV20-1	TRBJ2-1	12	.	CSARDWSYEQFF	TGCAGTGCTAGAGATTGGAGTTATGAGCAGTTCTTC
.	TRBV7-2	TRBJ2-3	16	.	CASSPRQGGSTDTQYF	TGTGCCAGCAGCCCCCGACAGGGAGGGTCCACCGATACGCAGTATTTT
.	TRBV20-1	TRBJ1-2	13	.	CSASAPVNYGYTF	TGCAGTGCTAGTGCCCCGGTTAACTATGGCTACACCTTC
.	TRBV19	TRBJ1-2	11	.	CASSSGYGCTF	TGTGCCAGTAGCAGTGGATATGGCTGCACCTTC
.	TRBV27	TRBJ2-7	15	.	CASSLSGDSPYEQYF	TGTGCCAGCAGTTTATCGGGGGACTCCCCCTACGAGCAGTACTTC
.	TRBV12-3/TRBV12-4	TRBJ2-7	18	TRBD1	CASSHRTGSYTGAYEQYF	TGTGCCAGCAGTCACCGGACAGGCTCTTATACCGGGGCCTACGAGCAGTACTTC
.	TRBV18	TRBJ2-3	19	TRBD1	CASSLEITPGQSPTDTQYF	TGTGCCAGCTCACTCGAGATCACGCCGGGACAGAGTCCCACAGATACGCAGTATTTT
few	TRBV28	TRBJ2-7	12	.	CASSLGTDEQYF	TGTGCCAGCAGTTTGGGGACTGACGAGCAGTACTTC
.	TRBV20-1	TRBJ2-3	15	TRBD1	CSATSGQVNTDTQYF	TGCAGTGCCACATCAGGACAGGTTAACACAGATACGCAGTATTTT
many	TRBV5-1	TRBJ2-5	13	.	CASSSDRQETQYF	TGTGCCAGCAGTTCGGACAGACAAGAGACCCAGTACTTC
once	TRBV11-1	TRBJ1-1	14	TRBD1	CAGSPGQANTEAFF	TGTGCCGGCAGCCCGGGACAGGCGAACACTGAAGCTTTCTTT
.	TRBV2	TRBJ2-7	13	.	CARELGFRNEQYF	TGTGCCAGGGAGTTGGGGTTCCGCAATGAGCAGTACTTC
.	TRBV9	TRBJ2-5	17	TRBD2	CASSVWPTSGMGNKQYF	TGTGCCAGCAGCGTATGGCCGACTAGCGGGATGGGTAATAAGCAGTACTTC
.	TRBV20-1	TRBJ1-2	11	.	CSASLTRSYTF	TGCAGTGCTAGCCTAACACGAAGCTACACCTTC
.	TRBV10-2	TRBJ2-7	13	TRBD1	CASRTGAVYEQYF	TGCGCCAGCCGGACAGGGGCGGTCTACGAGCAGTACTTC
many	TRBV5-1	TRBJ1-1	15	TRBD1	CASSDPGQGNTEAFF	TGCGCCAGCAGCGATCCGGGACAGGGGAACACTGAAGCTTTCTTT
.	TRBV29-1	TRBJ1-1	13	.	CSAGRGDISEAFF	TGCAGCGCCGGACGGGGGGATATCTCTGAAGCTTTCTTT
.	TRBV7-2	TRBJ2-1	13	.	CASSPKLALEQFF	TGTGCCAGCAGCCCAAAATTAGCACTTGAGCAGTTCTTC
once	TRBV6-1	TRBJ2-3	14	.	CTSTRDPGPDTQYF	TGTACCAGCACCCGGGACCCTGGGCCAGATACGCAGTATTTT
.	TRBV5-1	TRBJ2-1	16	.	CASSLARGGRMDEQFF	TGCGCCAGCAGCTTGGCCCGAGGGGGTAGGATGGATGAGCAGTTCTTC
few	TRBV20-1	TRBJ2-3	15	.	CSARDPLRTTDTQYF	TGCAGTGCTAGAGATCCCTTGAGGACCACAGATACGCAGTATTTT
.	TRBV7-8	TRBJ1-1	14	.	CASSVTDTLGTAFF	TGTGCCAGCAGCGTAACCGACACATTGGGCACAGCTTTCTTT
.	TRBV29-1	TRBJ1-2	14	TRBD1	CSGDTGQGARGYTF	TGCAGCGGGGACACCGGACAGGGGGCGAGGGGCTACACCTTC
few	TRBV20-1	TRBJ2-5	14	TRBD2	CSAREDAGGETQYF	TGCAGTGCTAGAGAGGATGCCGGGGGGGAGACCCAGTACTTC
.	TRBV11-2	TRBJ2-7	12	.	CASSLSYLEQYF	TGTGCCAGCAGCTTATCATATCTCGAGCAGTACTTC
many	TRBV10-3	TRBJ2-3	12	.	CAISERADTQYF	TGTGCCATCAGTGAGCGGGCAGATACGCAGTATTTT
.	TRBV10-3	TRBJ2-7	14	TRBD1	CATMGTGNTYEQYF	TGTGCCACCATGGGGACAGGGAATACCTACGAGCAGTACTTC
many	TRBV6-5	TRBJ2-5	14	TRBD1	CATGQGSFGETQYF	TGTGCCACGGGACAGGGAAGTTTCGGAGAGACCCAGTACTTC
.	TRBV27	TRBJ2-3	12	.	CASAAITDTQYF	TGTGCCAGCGCTGCCATCACAGATACGCAGTATTTT